The present T cell receptor beta chain was sequenced within a study of blood T cell repertoires in COVID-19 (dated by TCRdb to the early 2020s). Regarding the study in general: Collaborator samples came from the United States, Italy and Spain and covered acute and convalescent phases of COVID-19. The repertoires were made available in a free public database intended to serve as a resource for research on the immune response to SARS-CoV-2. A de-identified subject ID, COVID-19 status, age in years and sex were almost always included in the sample metadata. Subjects who had been exposed to COVID-19, were actively infected with it, or had recovered from it provided the deeply sampled blood TCRbeta repertoires that made up the dataset. Where HLA class I and class II types were available, the types were taken from metadata supplied by the sample provider, not from assay-based typing. The prospective study material was composed of cDNA or gDNA derived from T cells, B-cell-depleted T cells, or PBMCs. The samples were drawn from two sources: the first 160 participants of the ongoing ImmuneRACE study, and 1,000 to 1,500 subjects contributed by 6 global collaborators. Overall results and qualifications from the work: Clinical and demographic metadata were provided uncurated, with the amount varying by source and participant.

In the germline V gene, CDR1 corresponds to SGHRS and CDR2 to YFSETQ. Unmatched junction bases come to 10, with V trimmed by 5 bases and J by 5 bases. The CDR3 sequence holds 15 residues, the cysteine and phenylalanine included. The CDR3 DNA has 45 bases and is translated from base 1. The immunoSEQ Assay, a bias-controlled multiplex PCR, was used to amplify TCRbeta CDR3 regions from genomic DNA. The original methods were these. Nucleated cell counts per sample were estimated from amplification of reference gene primers within the assay. To quantify the absolute abundance of each unique TCRbeta CDR3 rearrangement, sequence reads were collapsed and filtered. For each sample, productive Simpson clonality was calculated as the square root of Simpson's diversity index across productive rearrangements. The immuneACCESS repertoire file appears here via TCRdb, limited to in-frame rearrangements. These files lack a portion of the clones; in checked studies, under half of the deficit traces to unresolved V genes, and the cause of the others is not known. V and J calls and clone size are those listed in that table; D and trimming were worked out from the DNA. Recorded for this sample are about 150,000 clones; about 85% of them occurred a single time. The ten largest clonotypes hold roughly 8% of the sample.

At one collaborating source in Seattle, patients were enrolled during active infection and were followed longitudinally through the course of disease. Collaborating institutions collected whole blood in K2EDTA tubes following their own protocols. For TCRbeta analysis, collaborator samples were shipped as frozen whole blood, as isolated PBMCs, or as DNA extracted from either sample type. Notes on this clone: Its antigen remains unidentified. No base quality information exists; no much larger clone differs at one position.

This sequence uses TRBV5-1 and TRBJ1-3; 7 bases in the middle match TRBD1. Input material: peripheral blood. This clonotype was obtained from a woman between 55 and 75 years old with COVID-19, enrolled during active disease. The DNA sequence is given as TGCGCCAGCAGAAGTGGGACAGAACGTAGAAACACCATATATTTT. Its coded protein is CASRSGTERRNTIYF.